This T cell receptor (beta chain) was obtained from a study of early T cells in non-severe SARS-CoV-2 infection. V was cut by 4 bases and J by 8 bases, with 27 bases left in between. Per germline, CDR1 SGHNT and CDR2 YENEEA. The CDR3 has 18 amino acids. This clonotype has ten or more counts. Via MiXCR, TCRdb re-called the 5' RACE reads, giving one row per CDR3 protein. The sample has roughly 52,000 distinct CDR3 sequences; around 7% are singletons. This specimen was whole blood, taken at baseline. The sequence was collected from an adult who was a healthcare worker with PCR-confirmed SARS-CoV-2 infection or an uninfected control (not recorded which). The V call is TRBV11-3, the J call TRBJ2-1; TRBD2 might be the D (6 bases). This CDR3 is CASSSRGALREQGDEQFF. Written as DNA, the CDR3 is TGTGCCAGCAGCTCCCGCGGGGCTCTCAGGGAGCAGGGCGATGAGCAGTTCTTC.